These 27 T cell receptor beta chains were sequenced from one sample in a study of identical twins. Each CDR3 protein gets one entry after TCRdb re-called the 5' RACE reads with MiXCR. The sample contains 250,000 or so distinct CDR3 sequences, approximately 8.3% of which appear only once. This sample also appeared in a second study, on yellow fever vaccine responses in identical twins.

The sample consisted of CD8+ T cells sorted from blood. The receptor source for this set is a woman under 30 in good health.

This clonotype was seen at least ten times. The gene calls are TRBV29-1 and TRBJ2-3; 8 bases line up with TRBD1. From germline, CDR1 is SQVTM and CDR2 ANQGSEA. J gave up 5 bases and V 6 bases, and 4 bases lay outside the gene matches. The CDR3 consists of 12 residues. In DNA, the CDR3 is TGCAGCGTACGGACAGGGCAAGATACGCAGTATTTT. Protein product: CSVRTGQDTQYF.

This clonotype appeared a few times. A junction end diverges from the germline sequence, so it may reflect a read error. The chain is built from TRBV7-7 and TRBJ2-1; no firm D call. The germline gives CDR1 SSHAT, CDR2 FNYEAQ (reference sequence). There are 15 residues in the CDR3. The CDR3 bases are TGTGCTAGCAGCTTGCGGAATGACTGGAGCGATGAGCAGTTCTTC. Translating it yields CASSLRNDWSDEQFF.

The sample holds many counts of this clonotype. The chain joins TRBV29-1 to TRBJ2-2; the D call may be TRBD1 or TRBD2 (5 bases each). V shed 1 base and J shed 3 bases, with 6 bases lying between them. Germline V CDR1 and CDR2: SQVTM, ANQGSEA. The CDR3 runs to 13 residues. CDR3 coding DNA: TGCAGCGTTGAAGTGGGGGACACCGGGGAGCTGTTTTTT. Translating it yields CSVEVGDTGELFF.

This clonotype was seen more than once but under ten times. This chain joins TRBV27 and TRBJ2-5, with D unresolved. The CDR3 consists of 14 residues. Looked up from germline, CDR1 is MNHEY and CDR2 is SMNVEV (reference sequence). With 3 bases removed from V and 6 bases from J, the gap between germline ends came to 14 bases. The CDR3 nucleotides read TGTGCCAGCAGTTTGAACATCGAGGTACAGACCCAGTACTTC. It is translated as CASSLNIEVQTQYF.

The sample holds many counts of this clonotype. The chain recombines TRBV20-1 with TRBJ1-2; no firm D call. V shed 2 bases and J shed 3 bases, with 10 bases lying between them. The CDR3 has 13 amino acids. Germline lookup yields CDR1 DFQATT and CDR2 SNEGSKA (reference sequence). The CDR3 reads CSARSVSDYGYTF. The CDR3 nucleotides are TGCAGTGCTAGATCCGTTAGCGACTATGGCTACACCTTC.

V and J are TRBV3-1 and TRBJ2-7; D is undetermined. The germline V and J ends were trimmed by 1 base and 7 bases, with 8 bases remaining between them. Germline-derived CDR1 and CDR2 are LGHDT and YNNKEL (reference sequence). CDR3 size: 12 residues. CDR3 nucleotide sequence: TGTGCCAGCAGCCAAGGATCCGGGGAGCAGTACTTC. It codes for CASSQGSGEQYF.

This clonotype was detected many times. The CDR3 protein is CASSDIGTDTGELFF. In DNA form, the CDR3 reads TGTGCCAGCAGTGATATAGGGACCGACACCGGGGAGCTGTTTTTT. The chain couples TRBV6-4 to TRBJ2-2; the D gene could be TRBD1 or TRBD2 (5 bases each). The CDR3 sequence is 15 residues long. V lost 3 bases to trimming and J lost 3 bases, with 11 bases between them. The germline V gene has CDR1 MRHNA and CDR2 SNTAGT.

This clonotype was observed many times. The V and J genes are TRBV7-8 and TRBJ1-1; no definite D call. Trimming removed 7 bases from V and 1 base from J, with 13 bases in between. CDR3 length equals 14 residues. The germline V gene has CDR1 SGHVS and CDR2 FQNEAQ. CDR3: CASTLTGANTEAFF. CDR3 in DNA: TGTGCCAGCACCTTGACCGGCGCGAACACTGAAGCTTTCTTT.

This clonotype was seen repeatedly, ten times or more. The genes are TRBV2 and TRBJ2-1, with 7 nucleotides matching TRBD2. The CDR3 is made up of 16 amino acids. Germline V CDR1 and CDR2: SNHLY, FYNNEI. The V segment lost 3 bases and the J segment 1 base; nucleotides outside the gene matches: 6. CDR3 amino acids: CASSDPSGVSYNEQFF. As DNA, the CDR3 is TGTGCCAGCAGTGACCCCAGCGGGGTATCCTACAATGAGCAGTTCTTC.

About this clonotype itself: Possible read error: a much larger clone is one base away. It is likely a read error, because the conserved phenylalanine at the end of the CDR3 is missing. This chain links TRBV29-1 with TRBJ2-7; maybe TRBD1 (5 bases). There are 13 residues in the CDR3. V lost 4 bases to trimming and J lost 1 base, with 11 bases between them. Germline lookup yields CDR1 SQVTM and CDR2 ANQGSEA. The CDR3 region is CSVGPDSSYEQYL. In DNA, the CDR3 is TGCAGCGTTGGACCCGACAGTTCCTACGAGCAGTACTTA.

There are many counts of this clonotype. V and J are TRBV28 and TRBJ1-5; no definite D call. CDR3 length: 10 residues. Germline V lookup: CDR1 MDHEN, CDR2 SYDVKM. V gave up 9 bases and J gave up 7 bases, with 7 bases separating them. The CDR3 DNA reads TGTGCCAGTTCCCGGCAGCCCCAGCATTTT. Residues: CASSRQPQHF. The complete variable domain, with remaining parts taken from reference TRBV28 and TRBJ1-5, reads DVKVTQSSRYLVKRTGEKVFLECVQDMDHENMFWYRQDPGLGLRLIYFSYDVKMKEKGDIPEGYSVSREKKERFSLILESASTNQTSMYLCASSRQPQHFGDGTRLSIL.

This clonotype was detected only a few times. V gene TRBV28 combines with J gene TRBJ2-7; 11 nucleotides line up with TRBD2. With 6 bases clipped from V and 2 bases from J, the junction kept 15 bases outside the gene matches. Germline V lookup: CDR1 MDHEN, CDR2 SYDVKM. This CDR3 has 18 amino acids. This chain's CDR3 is CASSLALRLAGSPYEQYF. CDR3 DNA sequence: TGTGCCAGCAGCCTCGCTCTAAGACTAGCGGGATCTCCCTACGAGCAGTACTTC.

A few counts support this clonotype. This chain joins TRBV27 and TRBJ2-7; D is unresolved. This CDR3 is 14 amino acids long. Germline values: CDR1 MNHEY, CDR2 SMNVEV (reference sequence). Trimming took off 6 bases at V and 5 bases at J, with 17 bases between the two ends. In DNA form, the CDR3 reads TGTGCCAGCAGACCCGTCCCTGAAGCCCACGAGCAGTACTTC. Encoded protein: CASRPVPEAHEQYF.

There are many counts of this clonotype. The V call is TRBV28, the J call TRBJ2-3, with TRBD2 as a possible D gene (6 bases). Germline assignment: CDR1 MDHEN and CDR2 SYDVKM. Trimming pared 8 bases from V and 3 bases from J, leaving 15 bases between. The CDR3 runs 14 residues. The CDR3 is CASSYLGGTDTQYF. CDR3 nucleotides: TGTGCCAGCTCCTATCTCGGGGGAACAGATACGCAGTATTTT.

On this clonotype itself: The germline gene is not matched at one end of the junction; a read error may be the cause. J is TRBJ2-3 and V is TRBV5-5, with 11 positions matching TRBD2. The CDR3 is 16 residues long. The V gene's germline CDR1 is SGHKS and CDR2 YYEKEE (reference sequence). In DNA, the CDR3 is TGTGCCAGCAGCTTAATGCCTAGCGGGGGGTTTTATACCCAGTATTTT. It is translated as CASSLMPSGGFYTQYF.

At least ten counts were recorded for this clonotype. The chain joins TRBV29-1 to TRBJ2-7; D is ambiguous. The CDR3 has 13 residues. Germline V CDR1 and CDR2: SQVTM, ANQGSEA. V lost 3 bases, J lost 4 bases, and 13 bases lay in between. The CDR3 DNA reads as TGCAGCGTTGAGAGAAAGGGTGCGTACGAGCAGTACTTC. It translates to CSVERKGAYEQYF.

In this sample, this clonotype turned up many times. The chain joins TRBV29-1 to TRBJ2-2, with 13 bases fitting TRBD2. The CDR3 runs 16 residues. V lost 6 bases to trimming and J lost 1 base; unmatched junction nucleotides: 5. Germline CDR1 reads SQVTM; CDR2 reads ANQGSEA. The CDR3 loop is CSVRLAGGLNTGELFF. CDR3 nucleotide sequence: TGCAGCGTCAGACTAGCGGGGGGCCTGAACACCGGGGAGCTGTTTTTT.

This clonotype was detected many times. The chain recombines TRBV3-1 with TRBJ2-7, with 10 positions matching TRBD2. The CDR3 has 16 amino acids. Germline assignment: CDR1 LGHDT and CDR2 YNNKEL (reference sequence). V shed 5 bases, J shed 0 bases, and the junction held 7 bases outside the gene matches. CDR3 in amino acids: CASSGLTSGASYEQYF. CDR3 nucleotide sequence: TGTGCCAGCAGCGGTCTCACTAGCGGGGCCTCCTACGAGCAGTACTTC.

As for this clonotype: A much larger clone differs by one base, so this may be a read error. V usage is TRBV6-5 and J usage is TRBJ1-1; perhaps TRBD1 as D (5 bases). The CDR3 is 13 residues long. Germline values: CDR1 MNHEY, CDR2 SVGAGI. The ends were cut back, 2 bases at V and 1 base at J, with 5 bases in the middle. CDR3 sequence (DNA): TGTGCCAGCAGTTACAGGGGGAACACTGAAGCTTTCTTT. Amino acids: CASSYRGNTEAFF.

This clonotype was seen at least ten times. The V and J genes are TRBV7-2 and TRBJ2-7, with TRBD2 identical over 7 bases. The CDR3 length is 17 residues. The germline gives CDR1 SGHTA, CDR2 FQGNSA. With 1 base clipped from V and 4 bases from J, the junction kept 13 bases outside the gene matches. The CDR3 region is CASSLVGGMAGLYEQYF. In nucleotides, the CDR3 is TGTGCCAGCAGCTTAGTCGGGGGGATGGCAGGGTTGTACGAGCAGTACTTC.

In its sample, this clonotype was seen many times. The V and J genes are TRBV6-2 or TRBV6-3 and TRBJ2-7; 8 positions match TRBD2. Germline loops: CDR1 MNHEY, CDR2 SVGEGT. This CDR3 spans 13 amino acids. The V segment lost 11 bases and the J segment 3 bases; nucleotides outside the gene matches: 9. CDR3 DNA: TGTGCCGGGGCAGCGGGAGCCGGCTACGAGCAGTACTTC. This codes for CAGAAGAGYEQYF.

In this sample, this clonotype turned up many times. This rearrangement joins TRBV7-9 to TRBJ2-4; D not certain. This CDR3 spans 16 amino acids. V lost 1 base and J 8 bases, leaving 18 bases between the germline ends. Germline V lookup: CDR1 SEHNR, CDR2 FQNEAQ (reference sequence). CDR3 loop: CASSLVPGLFPDIQYF. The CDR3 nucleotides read TGTGCCAGCAGCTTAGTGCCCGGGTTGTTTCCGGACATTCAGTACTTC.

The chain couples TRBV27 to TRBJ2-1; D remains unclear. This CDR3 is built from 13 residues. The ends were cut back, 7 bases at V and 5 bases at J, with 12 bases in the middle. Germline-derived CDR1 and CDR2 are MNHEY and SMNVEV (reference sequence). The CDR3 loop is CASTFSQHNEQFF. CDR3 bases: TGTGCCAGCACCTTTAGTCAACACAATGAGCAGTTCTTC.

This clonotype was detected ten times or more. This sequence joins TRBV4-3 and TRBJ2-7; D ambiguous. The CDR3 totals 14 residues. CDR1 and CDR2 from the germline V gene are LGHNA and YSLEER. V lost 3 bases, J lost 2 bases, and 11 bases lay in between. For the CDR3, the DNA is TGCGCCAGCAGCCACAGCTTATTAGCCTACGAGCAGTACTTC. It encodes CASSHSLLAYEQYF.

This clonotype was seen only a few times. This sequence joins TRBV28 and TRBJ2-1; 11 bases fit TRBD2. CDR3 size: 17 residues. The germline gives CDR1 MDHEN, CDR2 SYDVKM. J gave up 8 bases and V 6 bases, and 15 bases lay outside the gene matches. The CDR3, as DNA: TGTGCCAGCAGCCCTCCGGGACTAGCGGCCTTGGCGGATGAGCAGTTCTTC. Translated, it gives CASSPPGLAALADEQFF.

The CDR3 region has the DNA TGTGCCAGCAGTTACGTGGGGGTAAACGAGCAGTACTTC. This translates into CASSYVGVNEQYF. The chain has TRBV6-2 or TRBV6-3 and TRBJ2-7; D may correspond to TRBD1 or TRBD2 (5 bases each). V lost 2 bases and J lost 5, with 10 bases in between. Germline loops: CDR1 MNHEY, CDR2 SVGEGT. The CDR3 is 13 residues long.

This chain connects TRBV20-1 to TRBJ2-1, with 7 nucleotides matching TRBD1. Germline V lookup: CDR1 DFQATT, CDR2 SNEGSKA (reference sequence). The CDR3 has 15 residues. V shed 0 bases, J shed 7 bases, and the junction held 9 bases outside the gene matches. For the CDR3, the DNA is TGCAGTGCTAGAGATCCGCCAGGGGGACGAAATGAGCAGTTCTTC. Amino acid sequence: CSARDPPGGRNEQFF.